The TCR beta chain described here comes from a study of cytomegalovirus exposure and HLA in healthy donors (dated by TCRdb to 2015 to 2018). About the full investigation: An earlier analysis of 550 to 700 of the donors reported more than 250 Gb of sequence data and approximately 110 million unique TCR beta sequences from 150 million to 200 million T cells. To predict cytomegalovirus infection status, the study brought together high-throughput TCR immunosequencing, statistical association of individual TCRs with disease status, and machine learning. Among roughly 370 genotyped donors of the cohort, an average of approximately 240,000 unique TCR beta nucleotide sequences were sequenced per donor, about a sixth of them non-productive. An earlier analysis of 587 of the donors used high-throughput TCR beta sequencing to judge whether each TCR beta V gene segment behaved as functional or pseudogenic. Rather than using new phenotypic data, the later analysis identified candidate immune exposures from TCR beta sequences and from how often those sequences occurred across donors. Typing coverage differed by locus: A, B, C, DRB1 and DQB1 were typed in roughly 629-630 donors, DQA1 in 500 to 550, DPA1 in some 600, and DPB1 in roughly 470. HLA typing covered class I and class II loci at four-digit resolution. An early release that covered around 590 HLA-typed donors contained about 300 gigabases of sequencing data and 80 million or so unique TCR sequences. A later analysis re-analyzed previously published TCR beta repertoires from about 600 donors and added high-resolution HLA genotyping to study TCR occurrence patterns. Because of strong linkage in the cohort, a handful of DR-DQ haplotypes were treated as single units for association and clustering. Of the 300 to 500 genotyped donors, 80% to 90% were placed in the genetic ancestry cluster associated with self-reported Caucasian donors. Using immunosequencing, the study profiled T cell repertoires from 500 to 800 subjects and related those repertoires to cytomegalovirus serostatus. Donor age, sex, ethnicity and CMV serostatus were compiled together with the repertoire data. Every discovery cohort repertoire had been produced on one sequencing platform. The aim of the study was to test whether cataloging public T cell receptors could identify signatures of past pathogen exposure. In a later genetic analysis, genome-wide SNP genotypes for about three fifths of the roughly 670 donors were used, and that subset was treated as a discovery cohort. Besides the first cohort of approximately 670 subjects, a separate validation cohort made up of 120 or so different subjects was used.

Here is what the overall study found, with its caveats: A further reported finding was that TCR beta sequences accurately predicted the HLA-A and HLA-B alleles for most subjects in the first cohort. Broadly in line with IMGT annotations, most TCR beta V segments showed up in productive rearrangements about 90% or about 30% of the time in an earlier analysis of several hundred of the donors. In a later analysis, HLA-associated TCR beta chains showed more clonal expansion and lower generation probabilities than non-associated chains that were equally common. V-gene and J-gene trimming of TCR beta chains was associated with a missense DCLRE1C variant in a later genetic analysis, and the association was replicated in an independent cohort. Some IMGT-functional V segments, including TRBV6-2 and TRBV6-3, could not be told apart with the 87-base-pair reads, so those segments were excluded. A few of the identified cytomegalovirus-associated TCR beta chains were confirmed in vitro to be specific for cytomegalovirus antigens. Roughly uniform sequencing depth across donors was assumed in presence/absence analyses, although this assumption may not hold. Several of the top co-occurrence clusters appeared to be linked to parvovirus B19, influenza, CMV and Epstein-Barr virus, according to a later analysis. Only TCR beta chains were sequenced in this cohort, and the absence of alpha or paired-chain data limited detectable features. Specific HLA alleles were associated with 16,951 TCR beta sequences at a false discovery rate of 0.05 in a later analysis. HLA typing was unavailable for some donors at each locus, so association tests used only the typed subset. Most CMV-associated TCR beta chains appeared to be HLA-restricted in a later analysis, and the HLA associations seemed to be driven largely by CMV exposure. The classifier was reported to diagnose cytomegalovirus status with high specificity and sensitivity in both the original cohort and the validation cohort. In a later analysis, the rate of TCR association differed among HLA loci, with DRB1 alleles having the most associated TCRs and HLA-C alleles having the fewest. When HLA alleles, especially DR and DQ, strongly co-occurred, attributing TCR associations to individual alleles was difficult. According to a later genetic analysis, donors in an Asian-associated ancestry cluster had fewer N-insertions in productive TCRs than the roughly 700-donor mean. The only immune exposure information available for the cohort was CMV serostatus. Most TCR sequences were observed very rarely across donors, whereas some public TCRs were present in many individuals. A cluster of highly shared sequence variants was judged likely to represent a technical artifact of the sequencing pipeline. Because counts were too low, roughly 16 rarely observed V segments, including chromosome 9 orphons, were excluded from the earlier analysis of 500 to 700 of the donors. A total of 150 or so TCR beta chains were listed by the study as associated with cytomegalovirus. The authors suggested that the approach could potentially be extended to other disease states and immunological phenotypes. Correlated functional status among segregating V segments might be attributable to linkage disequilibrium, but an unknown experimental factor could not be ruled out.

On this clone: The antigen it recognizes is unknown. Base qualities are not recorded, but no much larger clone differs from it by a single base.

Relative to germline, V is missing 5 bases and J is missing 1 base, with 5 bases of the junction outside any gene match. There are 14 amino acids in the CDR3, from cysteine to phenylalanine inclusive. Just the 42-base CDR3 DNA is kept, in frame starting at base 1. The germline V gene sets CDR1 to SGHRS and CDR2 to YFSETQ. The library was produced with the immunoSEQ multiplex PCR assay. The multiplex PCR relied on a mix of 60 forward primers for TCR Vbeta segments and 13 reverse primers for TCR Jbeta segments. The CDR3 region of rearranged TCR beta genes was amplified from genomic DNA with a multiplex PCR assay. On the Illumina HiSeq System, the amplified TCR beta libraries were sequenced as 87-base-pair reads. Concerning the study's data processing: A later analysis tallied approximately 87 million unique TCR beta chains across the 700 or so repertoires, and around 12 million of those chains were shared by two or more donors. A nearest-neighbor algorithm error-corrected the raw reads and collapsed the reads into unique sequences, merging closely related sequences to remove PCR and sequencing errors. CDR3 sequences were aligned to IMGT reference sequences to assign V, D and J gene segments. For a sequence to be retained, a match of at least six nucleotides was required to both a V gene segment and a J gene segment. A rearrangement counted as productive if the CDR3 had no stop codons and remained in frame with V and J, and every other rearrangement counted as non-productive. Following IMGT convention, CDR3 was defined as the stretch from the second conserved V-encoded cysteine up to the conserved J-encoded phenylalanine. The earlier analysis of 450 to 750 of the donors excluded any sequence lacking an unambiguous match to a single V gene segment. In an earlier analysis of about 590 of the donors, a V segment was called functional when productive rearrangements were above 56.7%, and segregating when the standard deviation between donors exceeded 5%. A statistical classification framework was built for diagnosing cytomegalovirus status from the catalog of TCR beta chain sequences. In a later analysis, TCR nucleotide sequences were compared against IMGT/GENE-DB human TR gene sequences so that V and J genes could be assigned. Using the TCRdist pipeline, a later analysis assigned CDR3 sequences along with most-parsimonious VDJ recombination scenarios. In a later analysis, each TCR beta chain was defined by its CDR3 amino acid sequence together with its V-gene family, and reads without a unique V-gene family were excluded. To address suspected cross-contamination and a sequencing artifact, a later analysis removed approximately 600 highly shared, low-generation-probability nucleotide sequences. A later analysis calculated a clonal expansion index for each public chain from normalized within-repertoire ranks of inferred template counts. Generation probabilities in a later analysis came from a VDJ recombination model fitted to out-of-frame rearrangements, and those results were checked against IGoR. In a later analysis, TCR-TCR, TCR-HLA and TCR-CMV co-occurrence was scored with hypergeometric tests, and a repertoire-size bias correction was applied to TCR pairs. In a later analysis, false discovery rates were estimated by permuting HLA or CMV assignments 20 times. In a later analysis, co-occurring TCRs were grouped with DBSCAN, and TCRdist sequence similarity was added when clustering was performed within HLA-allele-positive subsets. Co-occurrence clustering excluded repertoires with fewer than 30,000 or more than 120,000 public chains, plus five with anomalous nucleotide sharing. Sourced from immuneACCESS, this table was stored by TCRdb with only in-frame sequences that have V and J called. A share of the clones is absent; for the studies checked, an unresolved V gene accounts for under half, and the remainder has no known explanation. V, J and clone size derive from that table, while D and trimming were established from the DNA sequence. This sample holds about 200,000 clones; 75% to 80% were observed only once. The ten largest make up 1.5% to 2% of the sample.

In total, roughly 670 healthy bone marrow donors made up the cohort. Cohort members were all nominally healthy when sampled, although unrecorded immune exposures were likely present. The donor was CMV seronegative and belonged to the group of 320 or so seronegative cohort members. A peripheral blood sample was collected from each donor, and TCR beta sequencing was performed on peripheral blood mononuclear cells. The Qiagen DNeasy Blood Extraction Kit was used to extract genomic DNA from the blood cell samples. Specimen: PBMCs. The sequence derives from a man aged 18 to 35 in good health and CMV-seronegative. The V gene is TRBV5-1 and the J gene is TRBJ2-7, and 8 bases in between align with TRBD1. The CDR3 region has the sequence CASSSTGASYEQYF. The nucleotides are TGCGCCAGCAGTTCGACAGGGGCGTCCTACGAGCAGTACTTC.